Below are 19 T cell receptor beta chains sequenced from a single sample in a study of blood T cell repertoires in COVID-19. Assay used: immunoSEQ multiplex PCR; TCRdb lists only in-frame clones, some missing. The profile shows tens of thousands of clones, about 79% of them singletons. The sequenced sample consisted of peripheral blood. The receptors were gathered from a man aged 65 to 85 with acute or convalescent COVID-19.

Note on this clone: One junction end does not reproduce the germline sequence, and a read error may be involved. V gene TRBV7-3 combines with J gene TRBJ2-1; TRBD2 might be the D (6 bases). The CDR3 loop spans 15 amino acids. Per germline, CDR1 SGHTA and CDR2 FQGTGA. The CDR3 loop is CASSLSSGGPNEQFF. The CDR3 DNA is TGTGCCAGCAGTTTAAGTAGCGGCGGGCCCAATGAGCAGTTCTTC.

The rearrangement uses TRBV28 and TRBJ2-7, with 11 bases that match TRBD2. This CDR3 region has 18 residues. With 5 bases clipped from V and 0 bases from J, the junction kept 12 bases outside the gene matches. The germline gives CDR1 MDHEN, CDR2 SYDVKM. The CDR3 bases are TGTGCCAGCAGTCCATTGGGACTAGCGGAATCGAGCTCCTACGAGCAGTACTTC. Amino acid sequence: CASSPLGLAESSSYEQYF.

The CDR3 sequence: CAWAKGSNYGYTF. The CDR3 bases are TGTGCCTGGGCCAAGGGGTCTAACTATGGCTACACCTTC. V gene TRBV30 combines with J gene TRBJ1-2; maybe TRBD1 (5 bases). V was trimmed by 5 bases and J by 0 bases, leaving 10 bases between them. There are 13 residues in the CDR3. CDR1 and CDR2 (germline): GTSNPN, SVGIG (reference sequence).

In this sample, this clone turned up a few times. The chain recombines TRBV5-5 with TRBJ2-7, with TRBD2 matching 12 bases. Trimming took 5 bases from V and 4 from J; bases not matched to a gene: 7. The CDR3 is 15 residues long. The germline V gene encodes CDR1 SGHKS and CDR2 YYEKEE (reference sequence). The DNA of the CDR3 is TGTGCCAGCAGTATATCGGGACTAGCGGGTTACGAGCAGTACTTC. Its protein product is CASSISGLAGYEQYF.

The chain employs TRBV6-6 and TRBJ2-1, with 11 nucleotides matching TRBD2. The CDR3 consists of 15 residues. V lost 4 bases, J lost 5 bases, and 4 bases stayed unmatched. Germline assignment: CDR1 MNHNY and CDR2 SVGAGI (reference sequence). CDR3 sequence reads: CASSSMGLADNEQFF. CDR3 DNA: TGTGCCAGCAGTTCCATGGGACTAGCGGACAATGAGCAGTTCTTC.

The chain carries TRBV4-3 and TRBJ2-5; a possible D gene is TRBD1 (5 bases). This CDR3 comprises 13 residues. Looked up from germline, CDR1 is LGHNA and CDR2 is YSLEER. With 1 base removed from V and 3 bases from J, the gap between germline ends came to 6 bases. CDR3 region: CASSQGREETQYF. The CDR3 nucleotides read TGCGCCAGCAGCCAAGGCAGGGAAGAGACCCAGTACTTC.

The chain has TRBV30 and TRBJ1-2; D is undetermined. CDR3 length: 12 amino acids. Germline V gene data show CDR1 as GTSNPN and CDR2 as SVGIG (reference sequence). V dropped 3 bases and J dropped 1 base, with 6 bases sitting between them. The CDR3 reads CAWRLVNYGYTF. The DNA of the CDR3 is TGTGCCTGGAGGTTAGTTAACTATGGCTACACCTTC.

This rearrangement joins TRBV5-6 to TRBJ2-1, with D perhaps TRBD1 (6 bases). The CDR3 loop spans 17 amino acids. Between the trimmed V and J ends, which lost 4 bases and 9 bases, there was a span of 26 bases. The germline V gene encodes CDR1 SGHDT and CDR2 YYEEEE. The CDR3 is CASSGGVLRTAGAEQFF. The CDR3 coding sequence is TGTGCCAGCAGCGGTGGGGTTTTAAGGACAGCCGGCGCTGAGCAGTTCTTC. The whole variable domain, filled in from reference TRBV5-6 and TRBJ2-1, reads DAGVTQSPTHLIKTRGQQVTLRCSPKSGHDTVSWYQQALGQGPQFIFQYYEEEERQRGNFPDRFSGHQFPNYSSELNVNALLLGDSALYLCASSGGVLRTAGAEQFFGPGTRLTVL.

J is TRBJ2-7 and V is TRBV18; unclear D gene. Germline V CDR1 and CDR2: KGHSH, LQKENI. With 1 base removed from V and 2 bases from J, the gap between germline ends came to 12 bases. The CDR3 contains 15 residues. CDR3 in amino acids: CASSPLPRGPYEQYF. CDR3 in DNA: TGTGCCAGCTCACCACTGCCCCGAGGCCCCTACGAGCAGTACTTC.

The chain combines TRBV6-5 with TRBJ2-5; TRBD1 might be the D (6 bases). V was shortened by 5 bases and J by 4 bases, with 11 bases between the two germline ends. Germline values: CDR1 MNHEY, CDR2 SVGAGI. The CDR3 is 13 residues long. The CDR3 DNA reads as TGTGCCAGCAGTACAGGGTCGAGAGAGACCCAGTACTTC. Its translation: CASSTGSRETQYF.

The chain recombines TRBV3-1 (or the pseudogene TRBV3-2) with TRBJ2-5; 7 bases fit TRBD1. This CDR3 is built from 14 residues. The germline CDR1 and CDR2 sequences are LGHDT and YNNKEL (reference sequence). V shed 4 bases and J 1 base; nucleotides not matched to a gene: 3. In DNA, the CDR3 is TGTGCCAGCAGCCGATCAGGGGGCCAAGAGACCCAGTACTTC. Translated, it gives CASSRSGGQETQYF.

The chain employs TRBV6-5 and TRBJ2-7; TRBD2 matches 7 bases. Unmatched junction bases numbered 8, after V lost 8 bases and J lost 4 bases. This CDR3 has 13 residues. The germline gives CDR1 MNHEY, CDR2 SVGAGI. In DNA, the CDR3 is TGTGCCAGCGGGGAGGGCCGTGGATACGAGCAGTACTTC. Its protein product is CASGEGRGYEQYF.

This chain uses TRBV19 with TRBJ1-2, with TRBD1 matching over 8 bases. This CDR3 is built from 14 residues. V dropped 7 bases and J dropped 13; count of bases not matched to a gene: 17. CDR1 is LNHDA, CDR2 SQIVND, per germline (reference sequence). CDR3 sequence reads: CASTRIGQGFSLTF. In nucleotides, the CDR3 is TGTGCCAGTACCCGTATTGGACAGGGTTTCTCACTCACCTTC.

The chain joins TRBV12-5 to TRBJ2-1; 16 nucleotides match TRBD2. Germline-derived CDR1 and CDR2 are LGHNT and FRNRAP. V lost 6 bases, J lost 6 bases, and 8 bases stayed unmatched. This CDR3 is 17 amino acids long. CDR3 DNA: TGTGCTAGTGGCTCTCCAGGGACTAGCGGGAGGGGCAATGAGCAGTTCTTC. Protein sequence: CASGSPGTSGRGNEQFF.

This chain joins TRBV20-1 and TRBJ2-6; no firm D call. V was trimmed by 3 bases and J by 3 bases, leaving 3 bases between them. The germline V gene has CDR1 DFQATT and CDR2 SNEGSKA (reference sequence). CDR3 length equals 12 residues. The chain's CDR3 is CSASLGANVLTF. The CDR3 DNA follows: TGCAGTGCTAGTCTTGGGGCCAACGTCCTGACTTTC.

V is TRBV2 and J is TRBJ1-1; D might be TRBD1 (5 bases). CDR1 is SNHLY and CDR2 is FYNNEI in the germline V gene. This CDR3 is 16 amino acids long. V was clipped by 6 bases and J by 1 base, with 18 bases between them. CDR3 loop: CASRDFRVGKNTEAFF. The DNA for the CDR3 is TGTGCCAGCAGGGATTTCAGGGTAGGAAAGAACACTGAAGCTTTCTTT. Full variable domain (outside the CDR3, taken from reference TRBV2 and TRBJ1-1): EPEVTQTPSHQVTQMGQEVILRCVPISNHLYFYWYRQILGQKVEFLVSFYNNEISEKSEIFDDQFSVERPDGSNFTLKIRSTKLEDSAMYFCASRDFRVGKNTEAFFGQGTRLTVV.

J is TRBJ1-2 and V is TRBV5-4, with a weak D call TRBD1 (5 bases). Germline CDR1 and CDR2: SGHNT and YYREEE (reference sequence). CDR3 size: 18 residues. V was clipped by 0 bases and J by 5 bases, with 23 bases between them. The CDR3, as DNA: TGTGCCAGCAGCTTGGAACAGGCGTCCTACCCTCCCAGTTATGGCTACACCTTC. Its translation is CASSLEQASYPPSYGYTF.

This rearrangement joins TRBV6-1 to TRBJ1-2; D possibly corresponds to TRBD1 (5 bases). The germline V gene has CDR1 MNHNS and CDR2 SASEGT. The CDR3 loop spans 15 amino acids. V was shortened by 1 base and J by 0 bases, with 9 bases between the two germline ends. In DNA, the CDR3 is TGTGCCAGCAGTGAAGTCGGGGGGGCTAACTATGGCTACACCTTC. It codes for CASSEVGGANYGYTF.

The V call is TRBV6-1, the J call TRBJ1-4; D gene ambiguous. Trimming took off 2 bases at V and 2 bases at J, with 15 bases between the two ends. This CDR3 has 17 amino acids. CDR1 MNHNS and CDR2 SASEGT come from the germline V gene. CDR3 coding DNA: TGTGCCAGCAGTGAAATAGTACGGCGGTGGACTAATGAAAAACTGTTTTTT. Protein sequence: CASSEIVRRWTNEKLFF.